This T cell receptor (beta chain) was retrieved from a study of cytomegalovirus exposure and HLA in healthy donors. Study-level points and caveats: Later analysis identified a missense DCLRE1C variant that was linked to TCR beta V- and J-gene trimming. From TCR beta sequences, most subjects' HLA-A and HLA-B alleles were reportedly predicted accurately.

Primers included in the PCR were 60 Vbeta and 13 Jbeta primers. Sequencing used immunoSEQ multiplex PCR; TCRdb keeps in-frame clones, though not all of them. Of about 200,000 clones listed, about 81% are singletons. Remarks on this clone: Its antigen is not identified.

This CDR3 has 15 amino acids. Germline assignment: CDR1 SGHRS and CDR2 YFSETQ. The ends were cut back, 0 bases at V and 4 bases at J, with 11 bases in the middle. The chain recombines TRBV5-1 with TRBJ2-1, with D unclear. Sequencing was carried out using PBMCs. This receptor was obtained from a woman between 50 and 59 years old in good health and CMV-seropositive. The CDR3 DNA sequence: TGCGCCAGCAGCTTGGAGTGGGCCACATACAATGAGCAGTTCTTC. As protein: CASSLEWATYNEQFF.